This T cell receptor (beta chain) derives from a study of regulatory T cells in long-lasting Graves disease. Study-wide findings and caveats: Newly diagnosed patients shared 950 to 1,000 public clonotypes; persistent patients shared a few thousand.

The CDR3 is 16 residues long. CDR1 and CDR2 (germline): SGHRS, YFSETQ. V lost 4 bases, J lost 4 bases, and 21 bases lay in between. Sequencing libraries for TCR beta were prepared with iRepertoire HTBI primers and Arm-PCR of CDR3 regions. TCRdb reanalysed the multiplex PCR reads using MiXCR and keeps one entry per CDR3 protein. Among hundreds of thousands of distinct CDR3 sequences listed, 20% were seen once. This sample's time point: persistent/refractory GD, antithyroid drugs over 5 years with positive TRAb. There was RNA extracted from PBMCs, and the TCR library was made from it. For this clonotype: The target antigen is unknown.

This sequence was found in a female donor with Graves disease. Sample: peripheral blood mononuclear cells (PBMCs), taken when the disease was refractory, from a patient treated with antithyroid drugs. The gene calls are TRBV5-1 and TRBJ2-7; D possibly matches TRBD1 or TRBD2 (6 bases each). CDR3 sequence: CASSKGASLGGYEQYF. CDR3 DNA: TGCGCCAGCAGCAAGGGAGCGAGCTTAGGGGGGTACGAGCAGTACTTC.